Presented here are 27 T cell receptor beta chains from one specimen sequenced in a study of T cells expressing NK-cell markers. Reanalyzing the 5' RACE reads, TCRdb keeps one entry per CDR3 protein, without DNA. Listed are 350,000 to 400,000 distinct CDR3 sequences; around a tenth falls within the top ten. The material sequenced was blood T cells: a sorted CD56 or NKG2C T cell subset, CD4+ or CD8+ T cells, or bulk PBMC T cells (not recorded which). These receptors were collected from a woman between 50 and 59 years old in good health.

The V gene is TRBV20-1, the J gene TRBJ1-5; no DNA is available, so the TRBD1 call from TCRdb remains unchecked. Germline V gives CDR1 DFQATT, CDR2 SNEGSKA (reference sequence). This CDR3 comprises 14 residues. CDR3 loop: CSARTGNQDQPQHF.

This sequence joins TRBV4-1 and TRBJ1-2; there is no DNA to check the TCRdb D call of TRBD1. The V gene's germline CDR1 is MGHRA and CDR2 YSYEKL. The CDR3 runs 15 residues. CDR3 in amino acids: CASSPQGQIFIRYTF.

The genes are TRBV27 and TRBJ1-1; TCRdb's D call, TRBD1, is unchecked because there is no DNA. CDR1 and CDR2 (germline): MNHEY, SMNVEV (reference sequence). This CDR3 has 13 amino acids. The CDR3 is CASSTGVLTEAFF.

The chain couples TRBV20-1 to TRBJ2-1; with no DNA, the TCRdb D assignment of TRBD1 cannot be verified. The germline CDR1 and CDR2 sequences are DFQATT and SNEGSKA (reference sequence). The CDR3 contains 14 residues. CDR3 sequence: CSARNREKVNEQFF.

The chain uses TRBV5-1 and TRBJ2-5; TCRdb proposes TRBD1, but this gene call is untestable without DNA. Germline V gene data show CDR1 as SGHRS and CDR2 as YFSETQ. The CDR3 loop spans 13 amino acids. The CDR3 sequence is CASSFRDGGPQYF. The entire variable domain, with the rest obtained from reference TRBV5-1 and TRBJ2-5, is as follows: KAGVTQTPRYLIKTRGQQVTLSCSPISGHRSVSWYQQTPGQGLQFLFEYFSETQRNKGNFPGRFSGRQFSNSRSEMNVSTLELGDSALYLCASSFRDGGPQYFGPGTRLLVL.

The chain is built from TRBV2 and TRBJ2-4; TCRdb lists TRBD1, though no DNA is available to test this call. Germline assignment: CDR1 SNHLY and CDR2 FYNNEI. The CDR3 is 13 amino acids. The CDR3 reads CASRGQGLNIQYF.

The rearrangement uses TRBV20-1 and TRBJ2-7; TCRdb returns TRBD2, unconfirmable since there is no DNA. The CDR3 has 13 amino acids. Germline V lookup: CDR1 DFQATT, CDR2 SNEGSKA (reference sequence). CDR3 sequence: CSARMAGGNEQYF.

The CDR3 is CASSESAGGLKDTQYF. The chain employs TRBV10-1 and TRBJ2-3; TCRdb reports TRBD2, a call that lacks DNA to check it against. The CDR3 has 16 amino acids. From germline, CDR1 is WNHNN and CDR2 SYGVQD (reference sequence).

CDR3 region: CASSPEGFEAFF. This sequence joins TRBV3-1 and TRBJ1-1. This CDR3 has 12 amino acids. CDR1 is LGHDT and CDR2 is YNNKEL in the germline V gene (reference sequence).

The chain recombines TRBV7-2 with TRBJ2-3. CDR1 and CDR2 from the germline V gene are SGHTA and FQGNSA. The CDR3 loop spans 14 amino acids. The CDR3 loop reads CASSFGVDSDTQYF. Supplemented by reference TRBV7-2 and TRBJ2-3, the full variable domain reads GAGVSQSPSNKVTEKGKDVELRCDPISGHTALYWYRQSLGQGLEFLIYFQGNSAPDKSGLPSDRFSAERTGGSVSTLTIQRTQQEDSAVYLCASSFGVDSDTQYFGPGTRLTVL.

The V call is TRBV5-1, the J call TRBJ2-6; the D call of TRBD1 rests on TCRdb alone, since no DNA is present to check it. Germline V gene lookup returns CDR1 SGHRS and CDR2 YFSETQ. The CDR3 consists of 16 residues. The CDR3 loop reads CASSFTPLAGANVLTF.

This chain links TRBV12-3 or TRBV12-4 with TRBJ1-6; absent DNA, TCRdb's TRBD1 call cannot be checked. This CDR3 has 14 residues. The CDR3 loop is CASSLTGSDSPLHF.

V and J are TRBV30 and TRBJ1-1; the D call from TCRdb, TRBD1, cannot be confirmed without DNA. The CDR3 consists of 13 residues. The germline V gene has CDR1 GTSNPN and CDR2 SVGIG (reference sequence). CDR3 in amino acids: CAWNPRGRTEAFF.

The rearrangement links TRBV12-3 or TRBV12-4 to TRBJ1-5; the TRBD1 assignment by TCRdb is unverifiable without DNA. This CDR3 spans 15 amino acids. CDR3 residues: CASSYNRAGDQPQHF.

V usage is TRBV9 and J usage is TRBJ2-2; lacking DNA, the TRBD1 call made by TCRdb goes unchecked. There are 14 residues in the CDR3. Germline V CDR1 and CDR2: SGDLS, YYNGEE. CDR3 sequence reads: CASSVRGGSGELFF.

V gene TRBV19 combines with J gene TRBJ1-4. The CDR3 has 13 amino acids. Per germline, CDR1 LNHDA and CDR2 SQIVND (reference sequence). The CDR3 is CASSIDGGEKLFF.

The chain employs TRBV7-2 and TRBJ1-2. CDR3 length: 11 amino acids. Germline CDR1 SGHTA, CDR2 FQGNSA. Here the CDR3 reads CASSGGGGYTF.

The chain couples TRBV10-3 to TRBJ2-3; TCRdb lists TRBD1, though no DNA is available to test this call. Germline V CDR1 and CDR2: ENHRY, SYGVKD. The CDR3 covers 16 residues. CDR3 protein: CAIRPDRGISTDTQYF.

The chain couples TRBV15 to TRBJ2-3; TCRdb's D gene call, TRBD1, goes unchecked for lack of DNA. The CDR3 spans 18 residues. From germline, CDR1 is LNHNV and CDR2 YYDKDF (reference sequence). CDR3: CATSREIQGQSLADTQYF.

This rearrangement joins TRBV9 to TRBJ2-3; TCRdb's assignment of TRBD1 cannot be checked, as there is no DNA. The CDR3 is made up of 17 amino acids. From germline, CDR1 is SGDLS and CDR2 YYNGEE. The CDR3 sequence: CASSIRPDRGMADTQYF.

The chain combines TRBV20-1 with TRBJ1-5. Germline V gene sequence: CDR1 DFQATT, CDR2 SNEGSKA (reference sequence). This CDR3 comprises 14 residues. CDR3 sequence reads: CSAGRGQGFQPQHF.

CDR3 residues: CASSYPSSPTGTEAFF. This rearrangement joins TRBV6-6 to TRBJ1-1; TCRdb's D gene call, TRBD1, goes unchecked for lack of DNA. This CDR3 contains 16 residues. Germline V lookup: CDR1 MNHNY, CDR2 SVGAGI (reference sequence).

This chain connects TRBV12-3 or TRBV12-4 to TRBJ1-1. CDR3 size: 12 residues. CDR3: CASTLLRSEAFF.

CDR3 residues: CASSEPRRGGTQETQYF. The J gene is TRBJ2-5, the V gene TRBV6-1; TCRdb gives TRBD1 as the D gene, but with no DNA this cannot be confirmed. Looked up from germline, CDR1 is MNHNS and CDR2 is SASEGT. This CDR3 region has 17 residues.

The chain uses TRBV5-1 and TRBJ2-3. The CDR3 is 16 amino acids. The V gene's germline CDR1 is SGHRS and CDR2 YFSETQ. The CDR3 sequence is CASSPGVQRFTDTQYF.

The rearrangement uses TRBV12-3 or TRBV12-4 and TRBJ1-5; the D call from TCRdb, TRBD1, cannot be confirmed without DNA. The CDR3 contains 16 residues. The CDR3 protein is CASSFLGGRGFQPQHF.

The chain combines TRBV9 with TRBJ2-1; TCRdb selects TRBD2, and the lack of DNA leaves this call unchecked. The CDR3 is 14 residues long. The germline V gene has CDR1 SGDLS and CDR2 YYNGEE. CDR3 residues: CASSVGLGLNEQFF. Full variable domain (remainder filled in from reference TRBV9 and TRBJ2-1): DSGVTQTPKHLITATGQRVTLRCSPRSGDLSVYWYQQSLDQGLQFLIQYYNGEERAKGNILERFSAQQFPDLHSELNLSSLELGDSALYFCASSVGLGLNEQFFGPGTRLTVL.